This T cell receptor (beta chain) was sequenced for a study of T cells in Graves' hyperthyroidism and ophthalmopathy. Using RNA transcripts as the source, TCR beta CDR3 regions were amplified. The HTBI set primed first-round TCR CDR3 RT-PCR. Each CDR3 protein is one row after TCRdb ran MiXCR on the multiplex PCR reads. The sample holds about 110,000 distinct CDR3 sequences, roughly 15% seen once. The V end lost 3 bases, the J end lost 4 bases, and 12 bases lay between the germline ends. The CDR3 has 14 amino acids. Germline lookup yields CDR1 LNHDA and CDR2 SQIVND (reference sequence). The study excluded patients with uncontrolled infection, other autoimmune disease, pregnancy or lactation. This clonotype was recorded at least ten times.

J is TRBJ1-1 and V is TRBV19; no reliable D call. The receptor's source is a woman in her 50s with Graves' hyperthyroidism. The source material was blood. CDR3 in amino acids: CASSMRSSGTEAFF. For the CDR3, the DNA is TGTGCCAGTAGTATGCGATCCAGCGGCACTGAAGCTTTCTTT.